This TCR beta chain was identified in a study of T-cell reconstitution after alpha-beta-depleted transplantation in children. Study-level points and caveats: Surviving recipient cells, namely T cells and thymic progenitors, were the source of high day-60 TCRbeta diversity in some patients. Counts and diversity of T cells one year after transplant came mostly from newly produced T cells. Where alpha-beta T cells came from about two months after transplant was reportedly several hundred expanded graft clones.

As it was prepared, the TCRbeta library received unique molecular identifiers. Each CDR3 protein is one row after TCRdb ran MiXCR on the PCR reads. The sample lists approximately 230,000 distinct CDR3 sequences, roughly 25% occurring once. The CDR3 totals 13 residues. V lost 10 bases, J lost 6 bases, and 19 bases lay in between. CDR1 is MNHNY and CDR2 is SVGAGI in the germline V gene (reference sequence). Details on this clonotype: Its antigen is currently unknown.

This sequence originates from a female patient between 2 and 10 years old who had a stem cell transplant for congenital amegakaryocytic thrombocytopenia, so the T cells may come from the graft donor. The J gene is TRBJ2-7, the V gene TRBV6-6, with D possibly TRBD2 on 6 matching bases. The material was PBMCs, mostly from graft donor cells, obtained 360 days after TCRalphabeta/CD19-depleted stem cell transplant. The chain's CDR3 is CAKRDCRSSEQYF. In DNA, the CDR3 is TGTGCCAAAAGGGACTGCCGAAGTAGCGAGCAGTACTTC.